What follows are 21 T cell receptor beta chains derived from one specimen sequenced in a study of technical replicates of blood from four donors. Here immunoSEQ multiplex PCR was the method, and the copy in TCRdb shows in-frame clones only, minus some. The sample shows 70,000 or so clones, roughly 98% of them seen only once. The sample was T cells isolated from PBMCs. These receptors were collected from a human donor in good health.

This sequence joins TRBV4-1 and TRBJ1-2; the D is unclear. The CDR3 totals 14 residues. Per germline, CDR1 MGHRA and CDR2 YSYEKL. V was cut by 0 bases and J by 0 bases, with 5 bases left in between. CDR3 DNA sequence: TGCGCCAGCAGCCAAGATCGTACTAACTATGGCTACACCTTC. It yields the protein CASSQDRTNYGYTF.

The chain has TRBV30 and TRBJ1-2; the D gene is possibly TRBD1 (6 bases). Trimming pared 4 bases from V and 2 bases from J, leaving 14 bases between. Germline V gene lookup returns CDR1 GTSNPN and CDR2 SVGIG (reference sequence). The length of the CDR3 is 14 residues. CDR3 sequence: CAWMSRGLNYGYTF. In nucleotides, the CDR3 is TGTGCCTGGATGAGCAGGGGCTTAAACTATGGCTACACCTTC.

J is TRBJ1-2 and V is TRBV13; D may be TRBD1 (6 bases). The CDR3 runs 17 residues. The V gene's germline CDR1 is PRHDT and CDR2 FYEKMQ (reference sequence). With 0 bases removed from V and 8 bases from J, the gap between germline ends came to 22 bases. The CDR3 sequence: CASSLGSGHSPSRGYTF. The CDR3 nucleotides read TGTGCCAGCAGCTTAGGATCGGGACATAGCCCCAGTCGGGGCTACACCTTC.

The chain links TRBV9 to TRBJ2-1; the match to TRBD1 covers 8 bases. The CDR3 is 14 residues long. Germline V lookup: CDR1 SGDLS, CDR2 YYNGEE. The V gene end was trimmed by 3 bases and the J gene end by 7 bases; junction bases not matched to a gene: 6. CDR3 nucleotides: TGTGCCAGCAGCGAATGGACAGGGAGTAATGAGCAGTTCTTC. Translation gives CASSEWTGSNEQFF.

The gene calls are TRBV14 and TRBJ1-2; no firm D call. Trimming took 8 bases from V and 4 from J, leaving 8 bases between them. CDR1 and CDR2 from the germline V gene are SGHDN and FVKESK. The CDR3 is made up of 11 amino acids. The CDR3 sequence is CASGTGYGYTF. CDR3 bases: TGTGCCAGCGGTACGGGCTATGGCTACACCTTC.

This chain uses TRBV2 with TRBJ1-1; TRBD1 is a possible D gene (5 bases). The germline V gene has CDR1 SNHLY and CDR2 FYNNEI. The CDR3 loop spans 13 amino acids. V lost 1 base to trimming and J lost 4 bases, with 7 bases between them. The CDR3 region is CASSEVRVTEAFF. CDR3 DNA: TGTGCCAGCAGTGAAGTCAGGGTCACTGAAGCTTTCTTT.

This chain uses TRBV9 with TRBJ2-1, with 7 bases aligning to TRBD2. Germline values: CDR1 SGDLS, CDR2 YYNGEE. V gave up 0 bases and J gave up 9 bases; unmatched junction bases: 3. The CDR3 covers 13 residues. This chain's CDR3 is CASSVGLASEQFF. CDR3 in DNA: TGTGCCAGCAGCGTAGGACTAGCTTCTGAGCAGTTCTTC.

The CDR3 reads CASSLSGTGPEAFF. DNA of the CDR3: TGTGCCAGCAGTTTATCGGGGACAGGGCCTGAAGCTTTCTTT. The chain carries TRBV27 and TRBJ1-1; 9 bases fit TRBD1. Per the germline V gene, CDR1 is MNHEY and CDR2 is SMNVEV (reference sequence). The CDR3 extends over 14 amino acids. V trimming: 0 bases; J trimming: 6 bases; junction bases outside the gene matches: 2.

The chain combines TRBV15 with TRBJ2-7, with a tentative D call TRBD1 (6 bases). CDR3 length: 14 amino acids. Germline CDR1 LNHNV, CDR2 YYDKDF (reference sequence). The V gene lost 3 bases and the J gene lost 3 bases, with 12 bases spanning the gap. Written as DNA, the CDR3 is TGTGCCACCAGCAGTGGGGACACGGACTACGAGCAGTACTTC. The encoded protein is CATSSGDTDYEQYF.

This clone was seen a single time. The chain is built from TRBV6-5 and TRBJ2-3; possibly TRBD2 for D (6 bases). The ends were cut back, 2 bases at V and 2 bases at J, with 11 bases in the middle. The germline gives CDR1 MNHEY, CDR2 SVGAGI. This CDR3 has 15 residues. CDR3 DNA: TGTGCCAGCAGTTACCAACTAGCTAACACAGATACGCAGTATTTT. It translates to CASSYQLANTDTQYF.

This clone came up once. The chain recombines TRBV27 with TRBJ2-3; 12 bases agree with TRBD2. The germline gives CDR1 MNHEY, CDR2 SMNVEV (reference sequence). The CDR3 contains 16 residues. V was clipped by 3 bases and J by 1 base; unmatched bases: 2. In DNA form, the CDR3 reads TGTGCCAGCAGTTTCCTAGCGGGAGGGCGCACAGATACGCAGTATTTT. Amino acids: CASSFLAGGRTDTQYF.

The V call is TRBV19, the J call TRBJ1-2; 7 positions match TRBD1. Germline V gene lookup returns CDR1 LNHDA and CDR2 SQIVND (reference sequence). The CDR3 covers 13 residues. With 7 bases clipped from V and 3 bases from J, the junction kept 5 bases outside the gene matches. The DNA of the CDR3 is TGTGCCAGTAAATTCGACAGGGACTATGGCTACACCTTC. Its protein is CASKFDRDYGYTF.

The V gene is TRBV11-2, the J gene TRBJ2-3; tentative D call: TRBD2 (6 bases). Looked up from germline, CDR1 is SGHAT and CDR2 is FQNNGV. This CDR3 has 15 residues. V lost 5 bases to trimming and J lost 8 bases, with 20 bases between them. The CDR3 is CASSLGTLPGVTQYF. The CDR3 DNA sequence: TGTGCCAGCAGCCTAGGGACTCTCCCCGGGGTTACGCAGTATTTT.

The CDR3 coding sequence is TGTGCCAGCAGTGAGTACAGCGGTGCCTACGAGCAGTACTTC. Encoded protein: CASSEYSGAYEQYF. The chain carries TRBV25-1 and TRBJ2-7; D may be TRBD2 (5 bases). This CDR3 contains 14 residues. Looked up from germline, CDR1 is MGHDK and CDR2 is SYGVNS. Trimming pared 3 bases from V and 2 bases from J, leaving 11 bases between.

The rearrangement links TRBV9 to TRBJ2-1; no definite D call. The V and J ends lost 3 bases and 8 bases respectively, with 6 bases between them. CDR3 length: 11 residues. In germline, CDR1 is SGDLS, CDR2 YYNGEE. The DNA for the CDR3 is TGTGCCAGCAGCGCGTTTGATGAGCAGTTCTTC. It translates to CASSAFDEQFF.

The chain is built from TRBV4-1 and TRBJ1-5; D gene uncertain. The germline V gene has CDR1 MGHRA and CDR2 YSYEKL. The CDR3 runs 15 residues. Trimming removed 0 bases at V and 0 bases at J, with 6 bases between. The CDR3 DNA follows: TGCGCCAGCAGCCAAGAGGAGATTAGCAATCAGCCCCAGCATTTT. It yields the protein CASSQEEISNQPQHF.

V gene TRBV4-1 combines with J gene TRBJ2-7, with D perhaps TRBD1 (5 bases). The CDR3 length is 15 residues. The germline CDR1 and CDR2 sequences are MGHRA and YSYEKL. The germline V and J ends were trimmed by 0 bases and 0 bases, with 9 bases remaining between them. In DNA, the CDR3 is TGCGCCAGCAGCCAAGAGTACAGGCGCTCCTACGAGCAGTACTTC. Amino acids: CASSQEYRRSYEQYF.

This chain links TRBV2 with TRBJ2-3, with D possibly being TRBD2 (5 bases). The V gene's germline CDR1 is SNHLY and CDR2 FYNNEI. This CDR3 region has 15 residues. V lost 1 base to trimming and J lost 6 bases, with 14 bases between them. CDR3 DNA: TGTGCCAGCAGTGAAGGAGGGAGTACGGCGGATACGCAGTATTTT. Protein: CASSEGGSTADTQYF. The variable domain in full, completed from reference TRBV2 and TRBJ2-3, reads EPEVTQTPSHQVTQMGQEVILRCVPISNHLYFYWYRQILGQKVEFLVSFYNNEISEKSEIFDDQFSVERPDGSNFTLKIRSTKLEDSAMYFCASSEGGSTADTQYFGPGTRLTVL.

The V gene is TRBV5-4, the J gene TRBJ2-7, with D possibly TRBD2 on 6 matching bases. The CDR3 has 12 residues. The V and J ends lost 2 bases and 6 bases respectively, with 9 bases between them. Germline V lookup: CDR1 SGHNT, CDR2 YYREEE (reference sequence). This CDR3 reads CASSFGGLEQYF. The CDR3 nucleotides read TGTGCCAGCAGCTTCGGGGGACTCGAGCAGTACTTC. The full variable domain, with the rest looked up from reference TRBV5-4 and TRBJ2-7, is ETGVTQSPTHLIKTRGQQVTLRCSSQSGHNTVSWYQQALGQGPQFIFQYYREEENGRGNFPPRFSGLQFPNYSSELNVNALELDDSALYLCASSFGGLEQYFGPGTRLTVT.

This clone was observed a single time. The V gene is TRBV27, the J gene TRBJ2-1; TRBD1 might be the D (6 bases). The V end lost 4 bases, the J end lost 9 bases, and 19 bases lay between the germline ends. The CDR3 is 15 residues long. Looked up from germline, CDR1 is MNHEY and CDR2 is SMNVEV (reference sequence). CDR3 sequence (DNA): TGTGCCAGCAGTTCTCCTTCACAGGGTTATGTTGAGCAGTTCTTC. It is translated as CASSSPSQGYVEQFF.

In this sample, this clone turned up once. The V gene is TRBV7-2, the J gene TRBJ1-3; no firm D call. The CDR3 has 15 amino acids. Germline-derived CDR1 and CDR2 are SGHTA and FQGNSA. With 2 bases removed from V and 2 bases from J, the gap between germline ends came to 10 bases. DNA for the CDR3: TGTGCCAGCAGCTTATTGGTGAGGGCTGGAAACACCATATATTTT. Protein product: CASSLLVRAGNTIYF.